This T cell receptor (beta chain) was sequenced during a study of shared clonotypes between healthy human individuals. This was a deep-level run. Clones were sequenced by immunoSEQ multiplex PCR, and TCRdb holds only the in-frame ones, with some missing. The sample has about 100,000 clones, approximately 70% seen once. Findings and limits, study-wide: Memory subsets generally showed lower estimated richness than naive subsets.

This clone was seen a handful of times. The antigen is undetermined. The CDR3 totals 12 residues. Trimming pared 6 bases from V and 4 bases from J, leaving 9 bases between. Germline CDR1 is PRHDT and CDR2 is FYEKMQ (reference sequence). Sequencing input: memory CD8+ T cells sorted from blood. Sample subset: CD45RO+ cells pooled with CCR7-negative TemRA cells. This rearrangement joins TRBV13 to TRBJ1-1; perhaps TRBD1 as D (6 bases). The clonotype comes from a woman in her 30s in good health. CDR3 nucleotide sequence: TGTGCCAGCAGATCAGGGGTCACTGAAGCTTTCTTT. Amino acid sequence: CASRSGVTEAFF.